Below are 14 T cell receptor beta chains sequenced from a single sample in a study of T cells in localized non-small cell lung cancer. The repertoire was sequenced with immunoSEQ multiplex PCR; TCRdb's copy has only in-frame clones and lacks some. The sample contains 78,000 or so clones, approximately 84% of which appear only once. Material: peripheral blood, obtained before any cancer treatment. Every receptor here comes from a man between 40 and 70 years old with stage I lung adenocarcinoma.

In this sample, this clone turned up once. This chain connects TRBV7-7 to TRBJ2-1, with TRBD2 matching 12 bases. The CDR3 totals 15 residues. Per germline, CDR1 SSHAT and CDR2 FNYEAQ (reference sequence). V was clipped by 4 bases and J by 5 bases; unmatched bases: 3. CDR3 in DNA: TGTGCCAGCAGCTACGGACTAGCGGGGAACAATGAGCAGTTCTTC. Protein sequence: CASSYGLAGNNEQFF.

The CDR3 here is CASRELVGAGYGYTF. In nucleotides, the CDR3 is TGTGCCAGCAGAGAATTGGTGGGGGCCGGCTATGGCTACACCTTC. The V gene is TRBV28, the J gene TRBJ1-2; maybe TRBD1 (6 bases). V shed 6 bases and J shed 4 bases, with 18 bases lying between them. The germline V gene has CDR1 MDHEN and CDR2 SYDVKM. This CDR3 has 15 amino acids.

The chain combines TRBV19 with TRBJ2-2; no clear D. Germline loops: CDR1 LNHDA, CDR2 SQIVND (reference sequence). The ends were cut back, 5 bases at V and 7 bases at J, with 11 bases in the middle. This CDR3 comprises 13 residues. Here the CDR3 reads CASSLQSGGELFF. CDR3 DNA sequence: TGTGCCAGTAGTCTTCAATCGGGCGGGGAGCTGTTTTTT.

This sequence joins TRBV5-1 and TRBJ1-1; D possibly corresponds to TRBD1 (6 bases). CDR3 length: 14 amino acids. Germline V gene lookup returns CDR1 SGHRS and CDR2 YFSETQ. Trimming shortened V by 3 bases and J by 5 bases, and 14 bases separated the two germline ends. CDR3 nucleotides: TGCGCCAGCAGCTCCCAGGGGCAAACGACTGAAGCTTTCTTT. This encodes CASSSQGQTTEAFF.

This chain joins TRBV18 and TRBJ2-7; 10 bases align to TRBD2. Unmatched junction bases numbered 13, after V lost 6 bases and J lost 2 bases. In germline, CDR1 is KGHSH, CDR2 LQKENI. CDR3 size: 17 residues. CDR3 residues: CASSPRLAGSSTYEQYF. The CDR3 DNA follows: TGTGCCAGCTCGCCAAGACTAGCGGGTAGCTCTACCTACGAGCAGTACTTC.

As DNA, the CDR3 is TGTGCCAGTAGTACCTCAGACACCGGGAACACTGAAGCTTTCTTT. This sequence encodes CASSTSDTGNTEAFF. V and J are TRBV19 and TRBJ1-1; D gene unclear. Germline V CDR1 and CDR2: LNHDA, SQIVND (reference sequence). The V gene lost 4 bases and the J gene lost 1 base, with 13 bases spanning the gap. This CDR3 has 15 residues.

V usage is TRBV5-1 and J usage is TRBJ2-7; the D is unclear. Trimming cost V 1 base and J 4 bases, with 6 bases left between them. The CDR3 is 12 residues long. Germline loops: CDR1 SGHRS, CDR2 YFSETQ. This CDR3 is CASSLTKYEQYF. CDR3 coding DNA: TGCGCCAGCAGCTTGACTAAATACGAGCAGTACTTC. Together with reference TRBV5-1 and TRBJ2-7, the CDR3 gives the full variable domain: KAGVTQTPRYLIKTRGQQVTLSCSPISGHRSVSWYQQTPGQGLQFLFEYFSETQRNKGNFPGRFSGRQFSNSRSEMNVSTLELGDSALYLCASSLTKYEQYFGPGTRLTVT.

The chain has TRBV29-1 and TRBJ2-5, with TRBD1 as a possible D gene (6 bases). The CDR3 consists of 14 residues. Germline V gene data show CDR1 as SQVTM and CDR2 as ANQGSEA. Trimming stripped 4 bases from V and 4 bases from J, with 16 bases between. In DNA, the CDR3 is TGCAGCGTTGTCTGGGCAGGGGCGGGAGAGACCCAGTACTTC. Translating it yields CSVVWAGAGETQYF.

The gene calls are TRBV19 and TRBJ2-7; D may be TRBD1 or TRBD2 (5 bases each). The CDR3 is made up of 14 amino acids. V was shortened by 5 bases and J by 1 base, with 12 bases between the two germline ends. CDR1 and CDR2 (germline): LNHDA, SQIVND (reference sequence). CDR3 residues: CASSFAGTSYEQYF. The CDR3, as DNA: TGTGCCAGTAGTTTTGCTGGGACGTCCTACGAGCAGTACTTC.

The rearrangement joins TRBV13 to TRBJ2-6; 13 bases match TRBD2. The CDR3 runs to 18 residues. The germline V gene has CDR1 PRHDT and CDR2 FYEKMQ (reference sequence). V was pared by 5 bases and J by 0 bases, with 4 bases of the junction left unmatched. The CDR3 region has the DNA TGTGCCAGCAGCGGGGGACTAGCGGGGAGCTCTGGGGCCAACGTCCTGACTTTC. It encodes CASSGGLAGSSGANVLTF.

In nucleotides, the CDR3 is TGTGCCAGTGGCCCTGGGACAGGGCTAACCGGGGAGCTGTTTTTT. It is translated as CASGPGTGLTGELFF. The V call is TRBV19, the J call TRBJ2-2; 9 bases are a match to TRBD1. With V trimmed by 8 bases and J by 5 bases, 9 bases remained unmatched. The CDR3 length is 15 residues. The V gene's germline CDR1 is LNHDA and CDR2 SQIVND (reference sequence). Supplemented by reference TRBV19 and TRBJ2-2, the full variable domain reads DGGITQSPKYLFRKEGQNVTLSCEQNLNHDAMYWYRQDPGQGLRLIYYSQIVNDFQKGDIAEGYSVSREKKESFPLTVTSAQKNPTAFYLCASGPGTGLTGELFFGEGSRLTVL.

The V gene is TRBV30, the J gene TRBJ1-2, with no clear D. V shed 0 bases and J shed 4 bases, with 6 bases lying between them. From germline, CDR1 is GTSNPN and CDR2 SVGIG (reference sequence). The CDR3 length is 12 residues. CDR3 in DNA: TGTGCCTGGAGTGTACTTCGCTATGGCTACACCTTC. Translation gives CAWSVLRYGYTF. Complete variable domain (other parts from reference TRBV30 and TRBJ1-2): SQTIHQWPATLVQPVGSPLSLECTVEGTSNPNLYWYRQAAGRGLQLLFYSVGIGQISSEVPQNLSASRPQDRQFILSSKKLLLSDSGFYLCAWSVLRYGYTFGSGTRLTVV.

The chain employs TRBV30 and TRBJ2-7, with D unclear. The CDR3 covers 12 residues. The V end was cut by 5 bases, the J end by 4 bases, with 12 bases between. Germline-derived CDR1 and CDR2 are GTSNPN and SVGIG (reference sequence). The CDR3 DNA is TGTGCCTGGCAAGAGACGGTTTACGAGCAGTACTTC. Its translation: CAWQETVYEQYF.

The genes are TRBV6-5 and TRBJ1-2, with D uncertain. Germline V gene lookup returns CDR1 MNHEY and CDR2 SVGAGI. V was cut by 2 bases and J by 8 bases, with 9 bases left in between. The CDR3 contains 12 residues. The CDR3 loop reads CASSYRSGGYTF. DNA for the CDR3: TGTGCCAGCAGTTACCGTTCAGGCGGCTACACCTTC.